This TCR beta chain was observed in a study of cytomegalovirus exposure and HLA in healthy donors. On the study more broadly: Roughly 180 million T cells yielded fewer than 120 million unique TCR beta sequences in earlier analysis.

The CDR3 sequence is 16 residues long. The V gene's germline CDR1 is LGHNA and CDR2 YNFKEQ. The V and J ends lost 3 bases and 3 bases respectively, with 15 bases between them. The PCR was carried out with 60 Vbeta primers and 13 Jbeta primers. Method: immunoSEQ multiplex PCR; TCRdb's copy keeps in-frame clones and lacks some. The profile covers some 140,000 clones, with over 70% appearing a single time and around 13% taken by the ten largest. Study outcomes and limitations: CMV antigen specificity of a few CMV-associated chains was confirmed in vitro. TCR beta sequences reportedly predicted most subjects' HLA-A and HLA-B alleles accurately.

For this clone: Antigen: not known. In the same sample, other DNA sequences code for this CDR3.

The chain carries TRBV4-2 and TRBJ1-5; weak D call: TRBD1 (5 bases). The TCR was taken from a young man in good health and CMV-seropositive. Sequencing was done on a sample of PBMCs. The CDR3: CASSQDWGRDNQPQHF. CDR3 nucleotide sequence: TGTGCCAGCAGCCAGGATTGGGGCAGGGACAATCAGCCCCAGCATTTT.